This T cell receptor (beta chain) was captured in a study of cytomegalovirus exposure and HLA in healthy donors. This clone occurred a few times. The PCR made use of 60 Vbeta and 13 Jbeta primers. The method was immunoSEQ multiplex PCR; TCRdb's version includes in-frame clones alone and lacks a portion of them. The sample yields about 120,000 clones, around 74% seen once. The length of the CDR3 is 16 residues. In germline, CDR1 is SEHNR, CDR2 FQNEAQ (reference sequence). After removal of 4 bases from V and 8 bases from J, the junction contained 10 bases not matched to a gene. The rearrangement links TRBV7-9 to TRBJ2-2, with 10 bases matching TRBD1. The sample comprised PBMCs. This TCR came from a man aged 55 to 70 in good health and CMV-seropositive. CDR3 sequence reads: CASSSPGQGISGELFF. The DNA of the CDR3 is TGTGCCAGCAGCTCGCCGGGACAGGGGATAAGTGGGGAGCTGTTTTTT.